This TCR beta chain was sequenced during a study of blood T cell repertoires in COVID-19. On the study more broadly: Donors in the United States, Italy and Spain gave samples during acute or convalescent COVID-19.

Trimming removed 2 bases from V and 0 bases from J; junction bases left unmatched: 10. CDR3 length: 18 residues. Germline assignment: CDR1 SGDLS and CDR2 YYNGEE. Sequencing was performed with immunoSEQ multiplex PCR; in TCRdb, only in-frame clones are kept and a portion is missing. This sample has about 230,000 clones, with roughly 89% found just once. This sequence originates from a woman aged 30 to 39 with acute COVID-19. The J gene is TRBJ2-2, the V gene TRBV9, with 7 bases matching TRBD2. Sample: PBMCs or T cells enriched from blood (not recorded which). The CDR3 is CASSVPFQGGSNTGELFF. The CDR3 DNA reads TGTGCCAGCAGCGTCCCCTTTCAGGGAGGGTCGAACACCGGGGAGCTGTTTTTT.